This T cell receptor beta chain was identified during a study of CXCR3-negative and CXCR3-positive naive CD8 T cells. The TRB libraries of cDNA were built by UMI-labeled 5' RACE. TCRdb re-called the 5' RACE reads and gives one entry per CDR3 protein, without DNA. The specimen's table records tens of thousands of distinct CDR3 sequences. The CDR3 spans 16 residues. CDR1 and CDR2 (germline): LGHNA, YSLEER. CD45RO-CCR7+CD27+CD95- characterized naive CD8+ T cells. This clonotype was obtained from a human donor in good health. Some clones in this sample may be carry-over from other donors' samples. The sequencing sample was made of naive CXCR3- CD8+ T cells from blood. Noted subset: CD45RO-CCR7+CD27+CD95- naive CD8+ T cells lacking CXCR3 (TNR3-). The rearrangement uses TRBV4-3 and TRBJ2-7; checking the TCRdb D call of TRBD1 is not possible without DNA. The CDR3 here is CASSQGLQGASYEQYF.